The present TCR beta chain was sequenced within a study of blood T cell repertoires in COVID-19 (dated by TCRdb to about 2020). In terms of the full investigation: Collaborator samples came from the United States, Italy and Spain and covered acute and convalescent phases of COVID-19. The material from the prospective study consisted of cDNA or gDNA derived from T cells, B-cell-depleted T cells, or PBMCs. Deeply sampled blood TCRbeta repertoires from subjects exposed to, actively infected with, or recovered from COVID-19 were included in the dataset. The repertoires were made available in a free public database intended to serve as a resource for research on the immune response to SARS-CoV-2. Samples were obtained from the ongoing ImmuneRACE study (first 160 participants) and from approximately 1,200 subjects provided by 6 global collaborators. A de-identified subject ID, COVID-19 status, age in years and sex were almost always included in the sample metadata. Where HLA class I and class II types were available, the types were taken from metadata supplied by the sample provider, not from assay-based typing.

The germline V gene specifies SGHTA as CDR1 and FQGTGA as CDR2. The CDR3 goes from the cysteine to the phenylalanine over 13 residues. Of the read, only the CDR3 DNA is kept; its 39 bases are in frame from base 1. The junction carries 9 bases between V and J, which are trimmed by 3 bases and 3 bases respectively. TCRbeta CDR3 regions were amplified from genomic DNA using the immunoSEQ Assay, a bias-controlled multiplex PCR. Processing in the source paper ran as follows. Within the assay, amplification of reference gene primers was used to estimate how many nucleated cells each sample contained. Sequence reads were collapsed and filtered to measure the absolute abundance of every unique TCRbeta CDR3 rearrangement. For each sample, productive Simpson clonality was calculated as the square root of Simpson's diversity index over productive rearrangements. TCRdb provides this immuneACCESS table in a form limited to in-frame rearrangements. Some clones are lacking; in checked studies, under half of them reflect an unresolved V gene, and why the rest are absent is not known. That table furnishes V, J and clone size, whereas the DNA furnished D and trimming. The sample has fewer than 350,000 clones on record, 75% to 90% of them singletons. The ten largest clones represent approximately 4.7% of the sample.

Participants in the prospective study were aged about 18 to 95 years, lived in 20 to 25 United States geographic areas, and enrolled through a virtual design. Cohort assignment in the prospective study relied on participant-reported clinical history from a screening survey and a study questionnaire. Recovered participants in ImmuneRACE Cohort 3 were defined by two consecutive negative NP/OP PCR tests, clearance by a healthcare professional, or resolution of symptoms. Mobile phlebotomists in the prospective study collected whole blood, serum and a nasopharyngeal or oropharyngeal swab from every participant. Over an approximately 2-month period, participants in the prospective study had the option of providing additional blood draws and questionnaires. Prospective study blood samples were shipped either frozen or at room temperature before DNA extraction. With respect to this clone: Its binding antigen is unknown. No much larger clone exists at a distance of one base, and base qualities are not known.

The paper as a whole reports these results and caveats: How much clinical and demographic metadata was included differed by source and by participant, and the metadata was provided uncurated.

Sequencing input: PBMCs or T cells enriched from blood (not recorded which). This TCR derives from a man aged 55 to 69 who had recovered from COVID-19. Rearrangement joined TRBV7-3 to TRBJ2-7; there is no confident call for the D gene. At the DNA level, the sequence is TGTGCCAGCAGCTTTGGTTACAGCTACGAGCAGTACTTC. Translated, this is CASSFGYSYEQYF.